The 26 T cell receptor beta chains listed next were all sequenced from one sample in a study of shared clonotypes between healthy human individuals. Data came from immunoSEQ multiplex PCR; TCRdb stores just in-frame clones and leaves some out. Found here are 2 million or so clones, 95% of them singletons; the top ten hold more than 0.1%. The specimen sequenced was naive CD4+ T cells sorted from blood. The subset: CD45RA+ positively selected. These receptors came from a man between 18 and 29 years old in good health.

J is TRBJ2-7 and V is TRBV7-9, with TRBD1 matching 7 bases. The CDR3 runs to 15 residues. Trimming removed 6 bases from V and 2 bases from J; junction bases left unmatched: 10. Germline values: CDR1 SEHNR, CDR2 FQNEAQ (reference sequence). The CDR3 nucleotides read TGTGCCAGCAGTTTTACAGGGGACATGCCCTACGAGCAGTACTTC. Protein: CASSFTGDMPYEQYF.

This chain links TRBV14 with TRBJ1-4, with unresolved D. Between the trimmed V and J ends, which lost 2 bases and 8 bases, there was a span of 9 bases. Germline values: CDR1 SGHDN, CDR2 FVKESK. The CDR3 runs to 13 residues. The CDR3 DNA is TGTGCCAGCAGCCAACTGGTCCGGGAAAAACTGTTTTTT. It yields the protein CASSQLVREKLFF.

The rearrangement uses TRBV4-1 and TRBJ1-2, with D hard to call. The V and J ends lost 0 bases and 0 bases respectively, with 8 bases between them. CDR3 length: 15 amino acids. Germline V lookup: CDR1 MGHRA, CDR2 YSYEKL. The CDR3 sequence is CASSQEAQTNYGYTF. The DNA of the CDR3 is TGCGCCAGCAGCCAAGAAGCGCAAACTAACTATGGCTACACCTTC.

The genes are TRBV7-2 and TRBJ1-4; 7 bases are a match to TRBD1. In germline, CDR1 is SGHTA, CDR2 FQGNSA. V lost 3 bases and J lost 1; bases outside the gene matches: 5. There are 16 residues in the CDR3. The CDR3, as DNA: TGTGCCAGCAGCTTTCCAGGGGGAGGAACTAATGAAAAACTGTTTTTT. Its protein is CASSFPGGGTNEKLFF.

The chain carries TRBV5-1 and TRBJ1-4, with 10 positions matching TRBD1. The CDR3 has 15 residues. Looked up from germline, CDR1 is SGHRS and CDR2 is YFSETQ. Germline trimming cut 4 bases from V and 5 bases from J; bases unmatched to any gene: 5. The CDR3 reads CASSPLTGGNEKLFF. In DNA, the CDR3 is TGCGCCAGCAGCCCCCTGACAGGGGGCAATGAAAAACTGTTTTTT.

This rearrangement joins TRBV25-1 to TRBJ2-3, with D perhaps matching TRBD2 (5 bases). The CDR3 has 13 residues. Germline CDR1 and CDR2: MGHDK and SYGVNS. Trimming removed 8 bases at V and 5 bases at J, with 14 bases between. The CDR3 bases are TGTGCCAGCTCCGCGGAGGTGGGAGATACGCAGTATTTT. Residues: CASSAEVGDTQYF.

The rearrangement links TRBV13 to TRBJ1-2; D uncertain. V was pared by 0 bases and J by 4 bases, with 9 bases between. The CDR3 has 14 amino acids. CDR1 is PRHDT and CDR2 is FYEKMQ in the germline V gene (reference sequence). In nucleotides, the CDR3 is TGTGCCAGCAGCTTAGGGCCAGTCAGCTATGGCTACACCTTC. It yields the protein CASSLGPVSYGYTF. The variable domain in full, completed from reference TRBV13 and TRBJ1-2, reads AAGVIQSPRHLIKEKRETATLKCYPIPRHDTVYWYQQGPGQDPQFLISFYEKMQSDKGSIPDRFSAQQFSDYHSELNMSSLELGDSALYFCASSLGPVSYGYTFGSGTRLTVV.

The rearrangement uses TRBV30 and TRBJ1-6; no definite D call. V dropped 2 bases and J dropped 2 bases, with 10 bases sitting between them. The CDR3 covers 15 residues. Germline values: CDR1 GTSNPN, CDR2 SVGIG (reference sequence). In DNA form, the CDR3 reads TGTGCCTGGAGTCCCCTAAGCGCCTATAATTCACCCCTCCACTTT. Amino acids: CAWSPLSAYNSPLHF. The whole variable domain, filled in from reference TRBV30 and TRBJ1-6, reads SQTIHQWPATLVQPVGSPLSLECTVEGTSNPNLYWYRQAAGRGLQLLFYSVGIGQISSEVPQNLSASRPQDRQFILSSKKLLLSDSGFYLCAWSPLSAYNSPLHFGNGTRLTVT.

A note on this clone: In the same sample, other DNA sequences code for this CDR3. The chain uses TRBV5-1 and TRBJ1-1, with no clear D. This CDR3 has 14 amino acids. Germline loops: CDR1 SGHRS, CDR2 YFSETQ. Trimming removed 0 bases at V and 1 base at J, with 7 bases between. The CDR3, as DNA: TGCGCCAGCAGCTTGGGACAACCGAACACTGAAGCTTTCTTT. Translated, it gives CASSLGQPNTEAFF.

This chain uses TRBV6-5 with TRBJ2-1; 9 nucleotides agree with TRBD2. Germline CDR1 MNHEY, CDR2 SVGAGI. The CDR3 extends over 16 amino acids. Trimming cost V 2 bases and J 6 bases; bases outside gene matches: 8. This CDR3 reads CASSYHSGRTGNEQFF. The CDR3 nucleotides read TGTGCCAGCAGTTACCATAGCGGGAGAACAGGCAATGAGCAGTTCTTC.

This chain joins TRBV5-5 and TRBJ1-6, with D possibly matching TRBD1 (6 bases). The CDR3 has 16 residues. Germline loops: CDR1 SGHKS, CDR2 YYEKEE (reference sequence). V was trimmed by 4 bases and J by 0 bases, leaving 11 bases between them. This CDR3 is CASSNTGSSYNSPLHF. The CDR3 DNA is TGTGCCAGCAGCAACACAGGGAGCTCCTATAATTCACCCCTCCACTTT.

This chain links TRBV9 with TRBJ2-3; D perhaps matches TRBD2 (6 bases). The CDR3 runs to 15 residues. V was cut by 4 bases and J by 0 bases, with 12 bases left in between. Per the germline V gene, CDR1 is SGDLS and CDR2 is YYNGEE. The DNA of the CDR3 is TGTGCCAGCAGCCTCTCCGGGGGAAGCACAGATACGCAGTATTTT. Translating gives CASSLSGGSTDTQYF.

V and J are TRBV2 and TRBJ2-7; no firm D call. Trimming pared 0 bases from V and 0 bases from J, leaving 6 bases between. Germline CDR1 and CDR2: SNHLY and FYNNEI. This CDR3 is built from 14 residues. CDR3 loop: CASSEARSSYEQYF. The CDR3 region has the DNA TGTGCCAGCAGTGAAGCCAGGAGCTCCTACGAGCAGTACTTC. Full variable domain (remainder filled in from reference TRBV2 and TRBJ2-7): EPEVTQTPSHQVTQMGQEVILRCVPISNHLYFYWYRQILGQKVEFLVSFYNNEISEKSEIFDDQFSVERPDGSNFTLKIRSTKLEDSAMYFCASSEARSSYEQYFGPGTRLTVT.

The gene calls are TRBV27 and TRBJ1-6; weak D call: TRBD1 (5 bases). CDR3 length: 16 residues. Germline V gene sequence: CDR1 MNHEY, CDR2 SMNVEV (reference sequence). Trimming pared 2 bases from V and 10 bases from J, leaving 18 bases between. The CDR3 DNA reads as TGTGCCAGCAGTTTAAACAGGCCCACAAGTCGGTCACCCCTCCACTTT. The encoded protein is CASSLNRPTSRSPLHF.

The chain couples TRBV9 to TRBJ1-6, with D unresolved. This CDR3 has 17 amino acids. Germline V gene lookup returns CDR1 SGDLS and CDR2 YYNGEE. Between the trimmed V and J ends, which lost 0 bases and 0 bases, there was a span of 10 bases. CDR3 loop: CASSVASGVSYNSPLHF. CDR3 nucleotides: TGTGCCAGCAGCGTAGCGTCGGGCGTCTCCTATAATTCACCCCTCCACTTT.

This chain links TRBV7-9 with TRBJ1-1; unclear D gene. The germline gives CDR1 SEHNR, CDR2 FQNEAQ (reference sequence). The V end was cut by 0 bases, the J end by 4 bases, with 9 bases between. This CDR3 has 14 residues. CDR3 bases: TGTGCCAGCAGCTTAGCAGGGAGGGTCACTGAAGCTTTCTTT. Protein product: CASSLAGRVTEAFF.

V is TRBV28 and J is TRBJ1-5, with D unclear. Germline assignment: CDR1 MDHEN and CDR2 SYDVKM. V gave up 6 bases and J gave up 0 bases, with 15 bases separating them. CDR3 length: 16 amino acids. The CDR3: CASSPADGYSNQPQHF. The CDR3, as DNA: TGTGCCAGCAGCCCAGCAGACGGCTATAGCAATCAGCCCCAGCATTTT.

Notes on this clone: One junction end disagrees with the germline gene, perhaps due to a read error. The gene calls are TRBV6-1 and TRBJ2-7; 8 bases align to TRBD1. The CDR3 sequence is 13 residues long. Germline assignment: CDR1 MNHNS and CDR2 SASEGT. DNA for the CDR3: TGTGCCAGCACTGAAAACAGGGGGTACGAGCAGTACTTC. Translated, it gives CASTENRGYEQYF.

Concerning this clone itself: Other DNA sequences in this sample translate to the same CDR3. This rearrangement joins TRBV6-6 to TRBJ2-7, with TRBD1 matching 7 bases. Trimming at V came to 7 bases and at J to 4 bases, leaving 7 bases not matched to a gene. The CDR3 spans 13 residues. In germline, CDR1 is MNHNY, CDR2 SVGAGI (reference sequence). Written as DNA, the CDR3 is TGTGCCAGCACCCCGACAGGGTCGTACGAGCAGTACTTC. Translation gives CASTPTGSYEQYF.

This chain connects TRBV4-3 to TRBJ1-3; D uncertain. V gave up 0 bases and J gave up 0 bases, with 9 bases separating them. Per germline, CDR1 LGHNA and CDR2 YSLEER. The CDR3 length is 16 residues. The CDR3 here is CASSQEYGSSGNTIYF. CDR3 in DNA: TGCGCCAGCAGCCAAGAGTACGGTTCCTCTGGAAACACCATATATTTT.

The V call is TRBV10-3, the J call TRBJ2-1; TRBD1 might be the D (6 bases). The germline V gene has CDR1 ENHRY and CDR2 SYGVKD. CDR3 length: 14 amino acids. Trimming removed 4 bases at V and 0 bases at J, with 7 bases between. The CDR3 nucleotides are TGTGCCATCAGTGGGACAGACTCCTACAATGAGCAGTTCTTC. Its protein product is CAISGTDSYNEQFF.

This clone was counted between two and nine times. The chain employs TRBV5-1 and TRBJ1-2; possibly TRBD1 for D (5 bases). V was shortened by 4 bases and J by 5 bases, with 21 bases between the two germline ends. This CDR3 contains 16 residues. From germline, CDR1 is SGHRS and CDR2 YFSETQ. This CDR3 is CASSEGTGGLVYGYTF. CDR3 nucleotides: TGCGCCAGCAGCGAAGGGACGGGAGGGCTTGTTTATGGCTACACCTTC.

The rearrangement links TRBV5-1 to TRBJ2-2; D perhaps matches TRBD1 (6 bases). Germline-derived CDR1 and CDR2 are SGHRS and YFSETQ. The V end was cut by 0 bases, the J end by 14 bases, with 14 bases between. The CDR3 runs 13 residues. CDR3 loop: CASSLDAQGRLFF. The DNA for the CDR3 is TGCGCCAGCAGCTTGGACGCACAGGGTCGACTGTTTTTT.

The table lists this clone with a count of one. This chain joins TRBV5-1 and TRBJ1-6; the D gene is possibly TRBD1 (5 bases). Trimming stripped 0 bases from V and 8 bases from J, with 12 bases between. This CDR3 region has 15 residues. Germline-derived CDR1 and CDR2 are SGHRS and YFSETQ. The CDR3 spells CASSLGSGPYSPLHF. The CDR3 DNA sequence: TGCGCCAGCAGCTTGGGTTCAGGGCCTTATTCACCCCTCCACTTT.

Only a few counts were recorded for this clone. An end of the junction does not agree with germline; a read error may underlie this. The chain recombines TRBV10-3 with TRBJ1-2, with TRBD1 matching 7 bases. The CDR3 is 13 amino acids. The germline V gene encodes CDR1 ENHRY and CDR2 SYGVKD. The CDR3 loop is CASSYTGDYGYTF. Here the CDR3 DNA reads TGTGCCAGCAGTTACACAGGGGACTATGGCTACACCTTC.

Notes on this clone: In the same sample, other DNA sequences code for this CDR3. The rearrangement uses TRBV18 and TRBJ1-2; D may be TRBD1 (6 bases). V lost 0 bases to trimming and J lost 3 bases, with 14 bases between them. The CDR3 spans 16 residues. Germline V CDR1 and CDR2: KGHSH, LQKENI. CDR3 residues: CASSPPSLGGDYGYTF. The CDR3 DNA reads as TGTGCCAGCTCACCACCGTCGCTGGGGGGCGACTATGGCTACACCTTC.